These 12 T cell receptor beta chains were all obtained from the same sample, sequenced in a study of a mutant IDH1 vaccine in newly diagnosed glioma. Time point noted: week 11, during vaccination. Doses consisted of 300 ug of mutant IDH1 20-mer peptide each, paired with topical imiquimod. Generated by immunoSEQ multiplex PCR, the TCRdb table keeps only in-frame clones and is missing some. The sample lists about 36,000 clones, about 80% occurring once. Their antigens are not known. Sequencing was performed on peripheral blood mononuclear cells (PBMCs), taken from a glioma patient whose treatment included an IDH1 peptide vaccine. The receptors stem from a young woman with glioma. Some clones in this sample may be carry-over from other donors' samples.

The rearrangement links TRBV7-9 to TRBJ1-3; a possible D gene is TRBD1 (5 bases). V lost 4 bases to trimming and J lost 4 bases, with 14 bases between them. Germline V gene data show CDR1 as SEHNR and CDR2 as FQNEAQ (reference sequence). CDR3 size: 15 residues. CDR3 residues: CASSSGVGTGNTIYF. In DNA, the CDR3 is TGTGCCAGCAGCTCGGGGGTCGGTACGGGAAACACCATATATTTT.

This sequence joins TRBV11-3 and TRBJ1-3; D is unresolved. V was cut by 5 bases and J by 4 bases, with 9 bases left in between. From germline, CDR1 is SGHNT and CDR2 YENEEA. CDR3 size: 13 residues. The CDR3 region is CASSTEFGNTIYF. CDR3 bases: TGTGCCAGCAGCACAGAGTTCGGAAACACCATATATTTT.

The rearrangement links TRBV21-1 to TRBJ1-2; TRBD1 was called by the table and not checked on the DNA. TRBV21-1 represents a pseudogene. The CDR3 loop spans 17 amino acids. CDR3 nucleotide sequence: TGTGCCAGCAGAAAAAGGGCGGGGACAGTCCTCTTTTTTGGCTACACCTTC. Translating it yields CASRKRAGTVLFFGYTF.

This clone was seen only once. V and J are TRBV10-3 and TRBJ1-5, with 7 bases identical to TRBD1. Trimming at V came to 11 bases and at J to 6 bases, leaving 13 bases not matched to a gene. The CDR3 sequence is 14 residues long. Germline V gene data show CDR1 as ENHRY and CDR2 as SYGVKD. The CDR3 nucleotides are TGTGCCGCCGGCGGGACAGACGGTTTTCAGCCCCAGCATTTT. As protein: CAAGGTDGFQPQHF.

This sequence joins TRBV7-6 and TRBJ2-7; the D call may be TRBD1 or TRBD2 (6 bases each). The CDR3 sequence is 14 residues long. With 1 base removed from V and 8 bases from J, the gap between germline ends came to 15 bases. CDR1 SGHVS and CDR2 FNYEAQ come from the germline V gene. The CDR3 coding sequence is TGTGCCAGCAGCTTAGGTGGGGGGCGCGAGAAGCAGTACTTC. As protein: CASSLGGGREKQYF.

The rearrangement links TRBV28 to TRBJ1-2, with TRBD1 as a possible D gene (5 bases). V lost 7 bases to trimming and J lost 5 bases, with 20 bases between them. Germline lookup yields CDR1 MDHEN and CDR2 SYDVKM. This CDR3 spans 15 amino acids. The CDR3 sequence: CASIDPGGLGYGYTF. The CDR3 DNA follows: TGTGCCAGCATCGACCCCGGGGGGTTAGGGTATGGCTACACCTTC.

The chain joins TRBV11-3 to TRBJ1-2; D remains unclear. V shed 5 bases and J shed 2 bases, with 9 bases lying between them. CDR3 length equals 13 residues. Germline lookup yields CDR1 SGHNT and CDR2 YENEEA. Here the CDR3 DNA reads TGTGCCAGCAGCCCGACCCTAAACTATGGCTACACCTTC. Translating gives CASSPTLNYGYTF.

The chain combines TRBV19 with TRBJ2-7, with 9 bases fitting TRBD2. V was clipped by 4 bases and J by 4 bases; unmatched bases: 2. The CDR3 totals 13 residues. The germline gives CDR1 LNHDA, CDR2 SQIVND (reference sequence). The CDR3: CASSNLAGYEQYF. Here the CDR3 DNA reads TGTGCCAGTAGTAACCTAGCGGGGTACGAGCAGTACTTC.

The rearrangement links TRBV14 to TRBJ1-3; possible D gene TRBD1, 5 bases. CDR1 and CDR2 (germline): SGHDN, FVKESK. The germline V and J ends were trimmed by 4 bases and 2 bases, with 9 bases remaining between them. The CDR3 runs to 14 residues. CDR3 sequence: CASSLPGAGNTIYF. The CDR3 coding sequence is TGTGCCAGCAGCCTTCCGGGGGCTGGAAACACCATATATTTT.

In DNA, the CDR3 is TGTGCCAGCAGCTTGATAGGGAATGAGCAGTTCTTC. Translated, it gives CASSLIGNEQFF. V usage is TRBV7-6 and J usage is TRBJ2-1, with D hard to call. The CDR3 length is 12 residues. Germline CDR1 and CDR2: SGHVS and FNYEAQ. V was trimmed by 3 bases and J by 7 bases, leaving 7 bases between them. Combining the CDR3 with reference TRBV7-6 and TRBJ2-1 gives the whole variable domain GAGVSQSPRYKVTKRGQDVALRCDPISGHVSLYWYRQALGQGPEFLTYFNYEAQQDKSGLPNDRFSAERPEGSISTLTIQRTEQRDSAMYRCASSLIGNEQFFGPGTRLTVL.

In this sample, this clone turned up a few times. The V call is TRBV19, the J call TRBJ1-1; possible D gene TRBD1, 6 bases. The CDR3 covers 14 residues. Trimming pared 7 bases from V and 4 bases from J, leaving 16 bases between. CDR1 and CDR2 (germline): LNHDA, SQIVND (reference sequence). DNA for the CDR3: TGTGCCAGTATTTCCCAGGGGTATGGCACTGAAGCTTTCTTT. It specifies CASISQGYGTEAFF.

This clone has just one count. The chain is built from TRBV19 and TRBJ1-5, with 9 nucleotides matching TRBD1. The germline gives CDR1 LNHDA, CDR2 SQIVND (reference sequence). Losses at the gene ends were 1 base for V and 9 bases for J; bases not matched to a gene: 10. The CDR3 is 16 amino acids. The CDR3 reads CASSIASGTGRRPQHF. CDR3 coding DNA: TGTGCCAGTAGTATAGCTTCCGGGACAGGGAGAAGGCCCCAGCATTTT.